These T cell receptor beta chains were read from a single sample in a study of cytomegalovirus exposure and HLA in healthy donors. Only in-frame clones appear in the TCRdb table, and some are missing; sequencing was by immunoSEQ multiplex PCR. The sample holds 150,000 to 200,000 clones, 79% seen once. The sequenced sample was PBMCs. These receptors were taken from a woman aged 50 to 60 in good health and CMV-seronegative. CDR3s include the opening cysteine and the closing phenylalanine or tryptophan. Fields, in order: clone size, V gene, J gene, CDR3 protein. The size entry is marked missing in some rows and otherwise reads once, few, many or a size class.

>NA|TRBV6-5|TRBJ2-2
CASRTPGLSPGELFF
>NA|TRBV5-1|TRBJ2-4
CASSLGQGNIQYF
>few|TRBV7-2|TRBJ1-1
CASSPTGLNTEAFF
>NA|TRBV10-3|TRBJ2-3
CAISESEDTQYF
>NA|TRBV6-5|TRBJ1-1
CASSYLGQGNTEAFF
>NA|TRBV10-3|TRBJ2-3
CAISPSGLSTDTQYF
>NA|TRBV5-4|TRBJ2-2
CASSLVGSHGELFF
>NA|TRBV7-2|TRBJ1-2
CASSWDRRGYTF
>NA|TRBV5-8|TRBJ2-6
CASSPGSSGANVLTF
>NA|TRBV15|TRBJ2-3
CATSRDRGQGTDTQYF
>once|TRBV9|TRBJ2-3
CASSVGFGTSGRGTQYF
>NA|TRBV29-1|TRBJ2-7
CSVDREGSYEQYF
>NA|TRBV13|TRBJ2-3
CASSLQGALRQYF
>NA|TRBV5-6|TRBJ1-5
CASSFGGQGGSQPQHF
>NA|TRBV10-1|TRBJ1-5
CASSEFPGTGSQPQHF
>NA|TRBV19|TRBJ2-4
CASSTRDRGQKNIQYF
>NA|TRBV2|TRBJ1-4
CASSELIGSAYEKLFF
>NA|TRBV19|TRBJ2-6
CASKRASSGANVLTF
>NA|TRBV7-2|TRBJ1-2
CASSPEFGGNYGYTF
>NA|TRBV28|TRBJ2-5
CASSYLAGGLRETQYF
>NA|TRBV11-3|TRBJ2-3
CASSSGQGHTQYF
>NA|TRBV6-5|TRBJ2-7
CATQLWIGGPYEQYF
>once|TRBV5-6|TRBJ2-1
CASSLGGLAGVVEQFF
>NA|TRBV28|TRBJ1-6
CASSAPGEGPPLHF
>NA|TRBV7-9|TRBJ2-5
CASSFEGVKSETQYF
>NA|TRBV5-6|TRBJ1-1
CASSLRGGRSEAFF
>NA|TRBV9|TRBJ1-2
CASMTPAYGYTF
>NA|TRBV5-6|TRBJ1-6
CASSGTGRYNSPLHF
>few|TRBV6-1|TRBJ2-7
CASSPGRDNYEQYF
>NA|TRBV27|TRBJ1-1
CASSLTPTGDTEAFF
>few|TRBV2|TRBJ2-7
CASRYTYEQYF
>NA|TRBV9|TRBJ2-1
CASSVTPVGGRDNEQFF
>NA|TRBV6-4|TRBJ2-3
CASSPLPSGGAGTDTQYF
>few|TRBV6-5|TRBJ1-4
CASSLQGANEKLFF
>NA|TRBV5-6|TRBJ1-1
CASSPGMNTEAFF
>NA|TRBV4-2|TRBJ2-5
CASSQGRTGGGETQYF
>NA|TRBV18|TRBJ2-3
CASSPPGDTQYF
>NA|TRBV5-6|TRBJ1-1
CASSLRLGGKGINTEAFF
>NA|TRBV6-1|TRBJ2-3
CASSDLAGDVDTQYF
>NA|TRBV7-8|TRBJ1-2
CATSERQPYGYTF
>few|TRBV4-3|TRBJ2-1
CASSLAGDVEEQFF